These 8 T cell receptor beta chains were sequenced from one sample in a study of T-cell memory formation after mild COVID-19. MiXCR, run by TCRdb on the 5' RACE reads, gives a single entry per CDR3 protein. The sample contains roughly 170,000 distinct CDR3 sequences, less than 20% of which appear only once. Sample: PBMCs or a T cell subset sorted from them (not recorded which). These TCRs come from a man in his late teens or twenties who had mild COVID-19 (a few samples of this study predate the infection). Cell type and time point are not known.

The CDR3 loop is CASARDRGQYEQFF. CDR3 nucleotide sequence: TGCGCCAGCGCCCGGGACAGGGGCCAATATGAGCAGTTCTTC. The genes are TRBV5-1 and TRBJ2-1; 10 bases are a match to TRBD1. V shed 7 bases, J shed 8 bases, and the junction held 9 bases outside the gene matches. This CDR3 comprises 14 residues. Per the germline V gene, CDR1 is SGHRS and CDR2 is YFSETQ.

This clonotype was detected a few times. The chain joins TRBV5-5 to TRBJ2-5; D is undetermined. Deletions cut 0 bases from V and 6 bases from J, with 0 bases between. The CDR3 runs to 10 residues. Germline CDR1 and CDR2: SGHKS and YYEKEE (reference sequence). CDR3 in DNA: TGTGCCAGCAGCTTGGAGACCCAGTACTTC. Protein product: CASSLETQYF.

The chain uses TRBV5-1 and TRBJ1-5; no clear D gene. The V end was cut by 0 bases, the J end by 2 bases, with 9 bases between. Germline CDR1 reads SGHRS; CDR2 reads YFSETQ. This CDR3 is 15 amino acids long. CDR3 sequence reads: CASSLDGLGNQPQHF. DNA for the CDR3: TGCGCCAGCAGCTTGGATGGGTTGGGCAATCAGCCCCAGCATTTT.

This clonotype turned up a few times. The chain couples TRBV7-8 to TRBJ2-2, with 9 bases aligning to TRBD2. Germline V CDR1 and CDR2: SGHVS, FQNEAQ. This CDR3 comprises 15 residues. J lost 6 bases, V lost 6 bases, and 8 bases had no gene match. The DNA for the CDR3 is TGTGCCAGCAGACGCCCGGGACTAGCTGCCGGGGAGCTGTTTTTT. Its translation is CASRRPGLAAGELFF.

The gene calls are TRBV5-4 and TRBJ2-5; D gene ambiguous. Trimming took 4 bases from V and 5 from J, leaving 12 bases between them. This CDR3 is built from 13 residues. Germline V gene lookup returns CDR1 SGHNT and CDR2 YYREEE (reference sequence). This CDR3 reads CASSNTQRETQYF. The CDR3 DNA follows: TGTGCCAGCAGCAACACCCAAAGGGAGACCCAGTACTTC.

This clonotype was picked up a small number of times. The DNA for the CDR3 is TGTGCCAGCAGTTACTCGATGGGACAGGGGGCCCAAGAGACCCAGTACTTC. Amino acid sequence: CASSYSMGQGAQETQYF. The chain uses TRBV6-5 and TRBJ2-5; TRBD1 aligns across 12 bases. This CDR3 spans 17 amino acids. Germline lookup yields CDR1 MNHEY and CDR2 SVGAGI. With V trimmed by 0 bases and J by 1 base, 3 bases remained unmatched.

The chain uses TRBV2 and TRBJ2-2; 8 positions agree with TRBD1. The CDR3 is made up of 16 amino acids. V lost 5 bases and J lost 7; bases outside the gene matches: 12. From germline, CDR1 is SNHLY and CDR2 FYNNEI. CDR3 in amino acids: CASSKDRADVNGELFF. Written as DNA, the CDR3 is TGTGCCAGCAGTAAGGACAGGGCGGACGTTAACGGGGAGCTGTTTTTT.

The chain combines TRBV30 with TRBJ1-4; D is ambiguous. Per germline, CDR1 GTSNPN and CDR2 SVGIG (reference sequence). V lost 4 bases to trimming and J lost 8 bases, with 14 bases between them. The CDR3 runs to 13 residues. The CDR3 is CAWNAGFEEKLFF. CDR3 nucleotides: TGTGCCTGGAATGCCGGGTTCGAGGAAAAACTGTTTTTT.